A single T cell receptor (beta chain) is shown here with its context. As yet, its antigen is unknown. No conserved phenylalanine or tryptophan is present at the end of the CDR3, so a read error is the likely explanation. The data are from a study of T cells in Graves' hyperthyroidism and ophthalmopathy. Uncontrolled infection, other autoimmune disease, pregnancy or lactation barred patients from enrollment. Study-wide results and caveats: Most thyroid clonotypes expanded above 0.001 appeared in blood too.

With V trimmed by 6 bases and J by 2 bases, 9 bases remained unmatched. The CDR3 covers 15 residues. CDR1 is MNHNS, CDR2 SASEGT, per germline. RNA transcripts were the template for amplifying TCR beta CDR3 regions. With the HTBI primer set, the TCR CDR3 went through a first round of RT-PCR. TCRdb ran MiXCR on the multiplex PCR reads and lists one entry per CDR3 protein. The sample holds hundreds of thousands of distinct CDR3 sequences, 20% to 25% seen once. Specimen: blood. The chain uses TRBV6-1 and TRBJ2-7; 8 bases are shared with TRBD1. The clonotype originates from a woman between 65 and 79 years old with Graves' ophthalmopathy. The CDR3 DNA reads as TGTGCCAGCAGACCCCGGACAGGGTTACCCTACGAGCAGTACTCC. Residues: CASRPRTGLPYEQYS.